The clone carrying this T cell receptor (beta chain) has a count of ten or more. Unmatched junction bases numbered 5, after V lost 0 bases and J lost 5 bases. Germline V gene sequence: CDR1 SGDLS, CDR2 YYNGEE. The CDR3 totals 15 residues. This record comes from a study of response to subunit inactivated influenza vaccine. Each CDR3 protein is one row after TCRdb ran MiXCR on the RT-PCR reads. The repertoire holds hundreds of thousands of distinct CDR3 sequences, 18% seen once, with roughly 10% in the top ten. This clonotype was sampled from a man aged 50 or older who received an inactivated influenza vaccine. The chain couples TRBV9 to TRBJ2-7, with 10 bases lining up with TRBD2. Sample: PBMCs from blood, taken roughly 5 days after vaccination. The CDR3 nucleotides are TGTGCCAGCAGCGTAGGTGCTAGCGGGAGCAACGAGCAGTACTTC. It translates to CASSVGASGSNEQYF. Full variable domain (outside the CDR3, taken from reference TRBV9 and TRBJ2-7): DSGVTQTPKHLITATGQRVTLRCSPRSGDLSVYWYQQSLDQGLQFLIQYYNGEERAKGNILERFSAQQFPDLHSELNLSSLELGDSALYFCASSVGASGSNEQYFGPGTRLTVT.